This is a list of T cell receptor beta chains from one sample in a study of blood T cell repertoires in COVID-19. Some clones are missing from TCRdb's copy, which holds only in-frame ones; the method was immunoSEQ multiplex PCR. The sample lists over 130,000 clones, about three quarters occurring once. The sequenced material came from peripheral blood. These receptors all come from an elderly woman with active or convalescent COVID-19. Each CDR3 is given with its conserved first and last residue. The D gene is left open where the match is weak. Size is stated for part of the rows, as once, few or many counts, or as a class when the clone is expanded.

j_call d_call v_call clone_size cdr3_aa cdr3_nt
TRBJ1-3 - TRBV14 once CASSQVAGSSGNTIYF TGTGCCAGCAGCCAAGTAGCAGGGTCTTCTGGAAACACCATATATTTT
TRBJ1-2 TRBD1 TRBV5-1 - CASSLGTRLTGPDGYTF TGCGCCAGCAGCTTGGGAACCCGATTGACAGGGCCAGATGGCTACACCTTC
TRBJ2-7 - TRBV30 - CAWSPIRGIGTYEQYF TGTGCCTGGAGCCCCATCAGGGGCATAGGGACCTACGAGCAGTACTTC
TRBJ2-4 - TRBV7-2 - CASSGVTGVAKNIQYF TGTGCCAGCAGCGGCGTCACGGGGGTAGCCAAAAACATTCAGTACTTC
TRBJ2-2 TRBD1 TRBV2 - CASRGQGGYTGELFF TGTGCCAGCAGGGGACAGGGCGGGTACACCGGGGAGCTGTTTTTT
TRBJ1-1 TRBD1 TRBV28 few CASSYRGTTIYMNTEAFF TGTGCCAGCAGCTACAGGGGAACTACTATCTACATGAACACTGAAGCTTTCTTT
TRBJ1-1 - TRBV7-8 once CASSSLTAGSGTEAFF TGTGCCAGCAGCTCCTTAACGGCCGGGTCGGGCACTGAAGCTTTCTTT
TRBJ1-6 - TRBV7-2 - CASSFLQGRDSPLHF TGTGCCAGCAGCTTCCTTCAGGGAAGGGATTCACCCCTCCACTTT
TRBJ1-1 TRBD1 TRBV3-1/TRBV3-2 few CASSRGQGADTEAFF TGTGCCAGCAGCCGCGGACAGGGGGCCGACACTGAAGCTTTCTTT
TRBJ2-7 - TRBV11-2 - CASSLVQDYEQYF TGTGCCAGCAGCTTAGTGCAGGACTACGAGCAGTACTTC
TRBJ1-2 - TRBV21-1 - CASRGTPGDYGYTF TGTGCCAGCAGAGGGACGCCGGGAGACTATGGCTACACCTTC
TRBJ2-1 TRBD1 TRBV5-5 few CASSAGTGDYNEQFF TGTGCCAGCAGCGCCGGGACAGGGGATTACAATGAGCAGTTCTTC
TRBJ2-1 TRBD2 TRBV6-2/TRBV6-3 - CASSYSLTSGGVNEQFF TGTGCCAGCAGTTACTCGCTGACTAGCGGGGGAGTAAATGAGCAGTTCTTC
TRBJ2-1 TRBD2 TRBV15 - CATSRELAGAKRNEQFF TGTGCCACCAGCAGAGAACTAGCGGGGGCCAAACGTAATGAGCAGTTCTTC
TRBJ2-1 - TRBV19 - CASSDLPGVSNEQFF TGTGCCAGTAGTGACCTCCCGGGGGTTAGCAATGAGCAGTTCTTC
TRBJ1-5 - TRBV27 - CASSLEGVSSNQPQHF TGTGCCAGCAGTTTAGAGGGGGTATCTAGCAATCAGCCCCAGCATTTT
TRBJ1-1 - TRBV24-1 - CATSAQVFGNTEAFF TGTGCCACCAGTGCCCAGGTGTTTGGGAACACTGAAGCTTTCTTT
TRBJ1-1 - TRBV4-1 - CASSLGLSAYTEAFF TGCGCCAGCAGCCTTGGGCTTTCGGCTTACACTGAAGCTTTCTTT
TRBJ2-3 TRBD2 TRBV7-7 - CASSSQLTSGSQYF TGTGCTAGCAGCTCACAGTTGACTAGCGGGTCGCAGTATTTT